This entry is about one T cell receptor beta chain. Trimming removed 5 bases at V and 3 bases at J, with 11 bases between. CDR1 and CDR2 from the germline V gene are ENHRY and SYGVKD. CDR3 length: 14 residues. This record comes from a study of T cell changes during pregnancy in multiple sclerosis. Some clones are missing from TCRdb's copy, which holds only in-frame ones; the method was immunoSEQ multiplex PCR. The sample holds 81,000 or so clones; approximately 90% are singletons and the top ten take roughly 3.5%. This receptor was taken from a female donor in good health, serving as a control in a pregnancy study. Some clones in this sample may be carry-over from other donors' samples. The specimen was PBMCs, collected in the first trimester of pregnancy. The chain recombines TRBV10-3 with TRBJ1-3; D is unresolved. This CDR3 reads CAISLDADGNTIYF. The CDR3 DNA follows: TGTGCCATCAGTCTTGACGCGGATGGAAACACCATATATTTT.